A single sample gave rise to the 20 T cell receptor beta chains below, sequenced in a study of shared clonotypes between healthy human individuals. TCRdb's copy holds only in-frame clones and misses some; the assay was immunoSEQ multiplex PCR. The sample lists fewer than 1.4 million clones; 78% were seen once. Sequencing used memory CD4+ T cells from PBMCs. The subset: CD45RA-negative fraction. These receptors came from a man aged 18 to 30 in good health. Some clones in this sample may be carry-over from other donors' samples.

The genes are TRBV28 and TRBJ2-5, with D uncertain. Between the trimmed V and J ends, which lost 2 bases and 5 bases, there was a span of 9 bases. CDR1 and CDR2 (germline): MDHEN, SYDVKM. The CDR3 spans 13 residues. The CDR3 loop reads CASSLTPRETQYF. CDR3 DNA: TGTGCCAGCAGTTTAACCCCCAGGGAGACCCAGTACTTC. Combining the CDR3 with reference TRBV28 and TRBJ2-5 gives the whole variable domain DVKVTQSSRYLVKRTGEKVFLECVQDMDHENMFWYRQDPGLGLRLIYFSYDVKMKEKGDIPEGYSVSREKKERFSLILESASTNQTSMYLCASSLTPRETQYFGPGTRLLVL.

The chain uses TRBV4-3 and TRBJ2-5, with D perhaps assigned TRBD1 or TRBD2 (6 bases each). V was shortened by 0 bases and J by 4 bases, with 24 bases between the two germline ends. The CDR3 is 19 amino acids. Germline values: CDR1 LGHNA, CDR2 YSLEER. The CDR3 DNA reads as TGCGCCAGCAGCCAAGATCTGGGGGGCTCGGAGGGTGTGGGAGAGACCCAGTACTTC. This gives the protein CASSQDLGGSEGVGETQYF.

In DNA, the CDR3 is TGCGCCAGCAGCCAGCAGAGGGTCGGGGAGCTGTTTTTT. Translated: CASSQQRVGELFF. This rearrangement joins TRBV4-3 to TRBJ2-2, with a weak D call TRBD2 (5 bases). This CDR3 is 13 amino acids long. Germline values: CDR1 LGHNA, CDR2 YSLEER. Trimming left V 3 bases short and J 7 bases short, with 9 bases between.

This clone was counted between two and nine times. The rearrangement links TRBV30 to TRBJ2-1, with D possibly matching TRBD2 (6 bases). V dropped 1 base and J dropped 9 bases, with 10 bases sitting between them. Germline-derived CDR1 and CDR2 are GTSNPN and SVGIG (reference sequence). This CDR3 comprises 12 residues. The CDR3 DNA reads as TGTGCCTGGAGTGGCGGGAATTTTGAGCAGTTCTTC. It encodes CAWSGGNFEQFF.

The CDR3: CASRITSGTNTGELFF. In nucleotides, the CDR3 is TGTGCCAGTAGGATCACTAGCGGAACGAACACCGGGGAGCTGTTTTTT. The chain is built from TRBV19 and TRBJ2-2, with 8 bases lining up with TRBD2. V trimming: 6 bases; J trimming: 0 bases; junction bases outside the gene matches: 6. Germline values: CDR1 LNHDA, CDR2 SQIVND (reference sequence). The CDR3 extends over 16 amino acids. Together with reference TRBV19 and TRBJ2-2, the CDR3 gives the full variable domain: DGGITQSPKYLFRKEGQNVTLSCEQNLNHDAMYWYRQDPGQGLRLIYYSQIVNDFQKGDIAEGYSVSREKKESFPLTVTSAQKNPTAFYLCASRITSGTNTGELFFGEGSRLTVL.

The gene calls are TRBV6-6 and TRBJ1-2; no clear D gene. V lost 6 bases and J lost 6, with 17 bases in between. The CDR3 contains 14 residues. The V gene's germline CDR1 is MNHNY and CDR2 SVGAGI (reference sequence). The CDR3 DNA sequence: TGTGCCAGCAGGGAGAACAGCCCCTTGGATGGCTACACCTTC. Protein: CASRENSPLDGYTF.

This rearrangement joins TRBV7-2 to TRBJ2-7; D is perhaps TRBD2 (6 bases). This CDR3 region has 15 residues. The V end lost 4 bases, the J end lost 3 bases, and 16 bases lay between the germline ends. Germline V gives CDR1 SGHTA, CDR2 FQGNSA. CDR3 sequence reads: CASSSPGTSYYEQYF. The DNA for the CDR3 is TGTGCCAGCAGCTCCCCAGGGACTTCTTACTACGAGCAGTACTTC.

To note about this clone: The identical CDR3 is also encoded by other nucleotide sequences in the sample. The rearrangement links TRBV28 to TRBJ2-7; D may be TRBD1 or TRBD2 (5 bases each). CDR3 size: 15 residues. Between the trimmed V and J ends, which lost 3 bases and 0 bases, there was a span of 12 bases. CDR1 is MDHEN and CDR2 is SYDVKM in the germline V gene. For the CDR3, the DNA is TGTGCCAGCAGTTTTCGGGGCGCCCTCTCCTACGAGCAGTACTTC. Its translation is CASSFRGALSYEQYF.

The chain employs TRBV7-2 and TRBJ2-7; maybe TRBD1 (5 bases). The germline V and J ends were trimmed by 3 bases and 2 bases, with 17 bases remaining between them. The CDR3 is made up of 16 amino acids. Germline values: CDR1 SGHTA, CDR2 FQGNSA. The CDR3 loop is CASSFYPPGSPYEQYF. Written as DNA, the CDR3 is TGTGCCAGCAGCTTTTATCCCCCAGGGTCCCCCTACGAGCAGTACTTC.

This rearrangement joins TRBV28 to TRBJ2-7, with 11 bases matching TRBD2. CDR1 is MDHEN, CDR2 SYDVKM, per germline. The CDR3 consists of 15 residues. V dropped 4 bases and J dropped 3; count of bases not matched to a gene: 5. The CDR3 protein is CASSSGTSGHYEQYF. For the CDR3, the DNA is TGTGCCAGCAGTTCCGGGACTAGCGGCCACTACGAGCAGTACTTC.

The chain joins TRBV6-1 to TRBJ2-7; 7 bases line up with TRBD1. CDR3 size: 15 residues. Trimming cost V 7 bases and J 2 bases; bases outside gene matches: 11. Germline CDR1 reads MNHNS; CDR2 reads SASEGT. As DNA, the CDR3 is TGTGCCAGCACAACAACCGGGACAGCGGCCTACGAGCAGTACTTC. Protein sequence: CASTTTGTAAYEQYF.

The chain joins TRBV2 to TRBJ2-7, with 12 bases aligning to TRBD2. Unmatched junction bases numbered 4, after V lost 6 bases and J lost 1 base. CDR3 size: 15 residues. Germline CDR1 and CDR2: SNHLY and FYNNEI. The CDR3 here is CASSASGRGSYEQYF. The CDR3 DNA sequence: TGTGCCAGCAGCGCTAGCGGGAGGGGGTCCTACGAGCAGTACTTC.

J is TRBJ2-7 and V is TRBV29-1; TRBD2 matches 13 bases. Per germline, CDR1 SQVTM and CDR2 ANQGSEA. The CDR3 has 16 amino acids. The V and J ends lost 4 bases and 4 bases, in that order; junction bases with no gene match: 10. The CDR3 bases are TGCAGCGTTGGGACTAGCGGGAGAATCGGCTTATACGAGCAGTACTTC. Translation: CSVGTSGRIGLYEQYF.

This rearrangement joins TRBV30 to TRBJ1-3; D uncertain. The CDR3 is 13 amino acids. The germline CDR1 and CDR2 sequences are GTSNPN and SVGIG (reference sequence). V gave up 3 bases and J gave up 9 bases, with 15 bases separating them. The CDR3 coding sequence is TGTGCCTGGAGCTGGGATTTAGCTGTCACCATATATTTT. Amino acids: CAWSWDLAVTIYF.

The V call is TRBV9, the J call TRBJ1-1; TRBD1 might be the D (6 bases). The V and J ends lost 3 bases and 4 bases respectively, with 16 bases between them. This CDR3 has 15 amino acids. The germline gives CDR1 SGDLS, CDR2 YYNGEE. As DNA, the CDR3 is TGTGCCAGCAGCGCCCTTTCAGGGGTCCCCACTGAAGCTTTCTTT. Translation gives CASSALSGVPTEAFF.

This chain connects TRBV5-1 to TRBJ2-5; D may correspond to TRBD1 or TRBD2 (6 bases each). This CDR3 has 16 amino acids. V was shortened by 4 bases and J by 7 bases, with 23 bases between the two germline ends. Per germline, CDR1 SGHRS and CDR2 YFSETQ. In nucleotides, the CDR3 is TGCGCCAGCAGCGGGGGGCCCGGGACTTCAAAAGGGACCCAGTACTTC. The encoded protein is CASSGGPGTSKGTQYF.

This clone has only one observation. This chain joins TRBV4-1 and TRBJ2-5, with D possibly TRBD2 on 6 matching bases. The V end lost 4 bases, the J end lost 4 bases, and 13 bases lay between the germline ends. This CDR3 is built from 14 residues. Germline V gene sequence: CDR1 MGHRA, CDR2 YSYEKL. This CDR3 reads CASSRGLAGETQYF. In nucleotides, the CDR3 is TGCGCCAGCAGCCGGGGACTGGCGGGAGAGACCCAGTACTTC.

The chain recombines TRBV19 with TRBJ1-2; TRBD1 aligns across 7 bases. Germline-derived CDR1 and CDR2 are LNHDA and SQIVND (reference sequence). The CDR3 is 13 residues long. V lost 3 bases, J lost 7 bases, and 5 bases stayed unmatched. This CDR3 is CASSIITGVGYTF. The CDR3 DNA reads TGTGCCAGTAGTATCATTACAGGGGTTGGCTACACCTTC.

The genes are TRBV9 and TRBJ2-3, with 8 bases fitting TRBD1. After removal of 2 bases from V and 4 bases from J, the junction contained 3 bases not matched to a gene. This CDR3 is built from 14 residues. CDR1 and CDR2 from the germline V gene are SGDLS and YYNGEE. CDR3 in amino acids: CASSVETGADTQYF. As DNA, the CDR3 is TGTGCCAGCAGCGTCGAGACAGGGGCAGATACGCAGTATTTT.

This chain links TRBV4-1 with TRBJ1-5, with a weak D call TRBD1 (5 bases). Germline CDR1 and CDR2: MGHRA and YSYEKL. The V and J ends lost 4 bases and 1 base respectively, with 11 bases between them. The CDR3 has 15 amino acids. Here the CDR3 DNA reads TGCGCCAGCAGCCGCTCGGGACTGAGCAATCAGCCCCAGCATTTT. It translates to CASSRSGLSNQPQHF.